One and the same sample provided the 9 T cell receptor beta chains below, sequenced in a study of OX40 agonist ivuxolimab in advanced cancers. Libraries were prepared by immunoSEQ multiplex PCR; TCRdb keeps only in-frame clonotypes and omits some of them. The table includes about 13,000 clones, approximately 78% detected once. The specimen comprised CD4+ or CD8+ T cells sorted from blood, sampled in a trial of the OX40 agonist ivuxolimab. The receptors derive from an adult with an advanced solid tumor such as melanoma, head and neck, liver or kidney cancer.

This clone was observed a few times. The J gene is TRBJ2-7, the V gene TRBV6-1; 13 bases line up with TRBD2. The V gene end was trimmed by 4 bases and the J gene end by 4 bases; junction bases not matched to a gene: 4. CDR1 MNHNS and CDR2 SASEGT come from the germline V gene. This CDR3 has 15 residues. The CDR3 sequence: CASSALAGGPYEQYF. DNA of the CDR3: TGTGCCAGCAGTGCACTAGCGGGAGGGCCATACGAGCAGTACTTC.

The rearrangement links TRBV12-5 to TRBJ2-1; the match to TRBD1 covers 10 bases. The germline V gene encodes CDR1 LGHNT and CDR2 FRNRAP. V lost 7 bases and J lost 9; bases outside the gene matches: 6. This CDR3 region has 13 residues. The CDR3: CASEGQGVGEQFF. The CDR3 DNA sequence: TGTGCTAGTGAAGGACAGGGGGTGGGTGAGCAGTTCTTC.

The chain carries TRBV6-5 and TRBJ1-1; no clear D. Germline values: CDR1 MNHEY, CDR2 SVGAGI. V lost 0 bases and J 0 bases, leaving 8 bases between the germline ends. This CDR3 region has 15 residues. The DNA for the CDR3 is TGTGCCAGCAGTTACTCCTCGACCCTGAACACTGAAGCTTTCTTT. Its translation is CASSYSSTLNTEAFF.

V usage is TRBV4-2 and J usage is TRBJ2-2, with TRBD1 matching 8 bases. V lost 8 bases and J lost 6; bases outside the gene matches: 11. CDR3 length: 15 amino acids. The germline CDR1 and CDR2 sequences are LGHNA and YNFKEQ. CDR3 sequence: CASLGGTGFSGELFF. The DNA for the CDR3 is TGTGCCAGCTTAGGTGGGACAGGTTTCTCCGGGGAGCTGTTTTTT.

This clone was observed a few times. In DNA form, the CDR3 reads TGTGCCAGCAGCTTAACAGAAAGCTCCTACAATGAGCAGTTCTTC. Protein: CASSLTESSYNEQFF. The chain combines TRBV7-2 with TRBJ2-1; no definite D call. The CDR3 totals 15 residues. Trimming removed 2 bases at V and 0 bases at J, with 8 bases between. Per germline, CDR1 SGHTA and CDR2 FQGNSA.

The chain combines TRBV27 with TRBJ2-1; no reliable D call. The CDR3 is 13 residues long. CDR1 is MNHEY and CDR2 is SMNVEV in the germline V gene (reference sequence). V lost 3 bases and J lost 2, with 5 bases in between. Here the CDR3 DNA reads TGTGCCAGCAGTTTCCGAACCTACAATGAGCAGTTCTTC. As protein: CASSFRTYNEQFF.

The V gene is TRBV7-3, the J gene TRBJ2-1, with 7 bases that match TRBD1. The CDR3 runs to 13 residues. Trimming took 5 bases from V and 5 from J; bases not matched to a gene: 3. Germline lookup yields CDR1 SGHTA and CDR2 FQGTGA. In DNA form, the CDR3 reads TGTGCCAGCAGCACCGGGACAGACAATGAGCAGTTCTTC. Translated: CASSTGTDNEQFF.

The gene calls are TRBV4-2 and TRBJ1-1; D perhaps matches TRBD1 (6 bases). CDR1 LGHNA and CDR2 YNFKEQ come from the germline V gene. The CDR3 is 17 amino acids. Trimming left V 3 bases short and J 0 bases short, with 17 bases between. The CDR3 bases are TGTGCCAGCAGCCAGGCTGTTGGGGGGCCGATGAACACTGAAGCTTTCTTT. This encodes CASSQAVGGPMNTEAFF.

The chain is built from TRBV6-1 and TRBJ2-6; D tentatively reads TRBD1 or TRBD2 (6 bases each). Trimming removed 0 bases at V and 2 bases at J, with 8 bases between. Germline V gene data show CDR1 as MNHNS and CDR2 as SASEGT. CDR3 length: 16 amino acids. The CDR3 loop is CASSEAGGPGANVLTF. As DNA, the CDR3 is TGTGCCAGCAGTGAAGCGGGGGGCCCTGGGGCCAACGTCCTGACTTTC.